This T cell receptor beta chain was captured in a study of a mutant IDH1 vaccine in newly diagnosed glioma. Study details: Onset of vaccination occurred 4-6 weeks following radiotherapy alone, or with temozolomide cycles.

Details on this clone: Its antigen is unknown.

Trimming took 4 bases from V and 5 from J, leaving 16 bases between them. CDR1 is MRHNA, CDR2 SNTAGT, per germline. The CDR3 extends over 15 amino acids. Only in-frame clones appear in the TCRdb table, and some are missing; sequencing was by immunoSEQ multiplex PCR. The data contain about 67,000 clones, roughly 80% of them singletons. The time point: week 47, end of study. What each vaccine dose contained was 300 ug of mutant IDH1 20-mer peptide, accompanied by topical imiquimod. This specimen was PBMCs, taken from a glioma patient whose treatment included an IDH1 peptide vaccine. The TCR originated in a young man with glioma. The gene calls are TRBV6-4 and TRBJ2-3; TRBD1 might be the D (7 bases). The CDR3 sequence is CASSVSEGARDTQYF. CDR3 DNA sequence: TGTGCCAGCAGTGTCTCGGAGGGGGCTAGAGATACGCAGTATTTT.